The entry that follows covers one TCR beta chain sequence. What it recognizes is unknown. The sample comes from a study of early T cells in non-severe SARS-CoV-2 infection. Study overall: Sequencing targeted bulk RNA from unsorted whole blood, leaving chains unpaired.

Notes on the study in general: Lookups in VDJdb leaned toward anti-spike CD8 responses and missed private and CD4 specificities.

Attached unique molecular identifiers marked individual cDNA molecules. TCRdb re-analysed the 5' RACE reads in MiXCR, keeping a single row per CDR3 protein. This table holds about 66,000 distinct CDR3 sequences, roughly an eighth found once. This TCR was sampled from an adult who was a healthcare worker with PCR-confirmed SARS-CoV-2 infection or an uninfected control (not recorded which). The sample was whole blood.

Here the CDR3 DNA reads TGTGCCAGCAGCCAAGGGGAACTAGCGGGCCTTCTTGGGGCCAAAAACATTCAGTACTTC. Amino acid sequence: CASSQGELAGLLGAKNIQYF. The chain uses TRBV14 and TRBJ2-4; 9 positions match TRBD2. The length of the CDR3 is 20 residues. Looked up from germline, CDR1 is SGHDN and CDR2 is FVKESK. V trimming: 1 base; J trimming: 1 base; junction bases outside the gene matches: 14. The full variable domain, with the rest looked up from reference TRBV14 and TRBJ2-4, is EAGVTQFPSHSVIEKGQTVTLRCDPISGHDNLYWYRRVMGKEIKFLLHFVKESKQDESGMPNNRFLAERTGGTYSTLKVQPAELEDSGVYFCASSQGELAGLLGAKNIQYFGAGTRLSVL.